This TCR beta chain was obtained from a study of identical twins (dated by TCRdb to about 2016). Some background on the complete study: TCR alpha and beta repertoires from monozygotic twins, unrelated adults of various ages and cord blood were deep-sequenced to test whether fetal clonotypes persist. To rule out contamination, the twin experiments were replicated at different times with different library preparation protocols. General study outcomes and caveats: Because the same donors could not be followed over many years, conclusions were based on cross-sectional statistical analysis. Compared with coincidental sharing between unrelated individuals, an excess of low generation-probability sequences was observed among out-of-frame TCR alpha sequences shared between twins. Out-of-frame TCR alpha sharing in monozygotic twins was systematically underestimated by recombination models, whereas sharing between unrelated individuals was in agreement with the recombination models. Invariant T cells such as MAIT and iNKT could partly confound zero-insertion analyses, though diverse VJ usage argued against this for most clonotypes. Abundant cord blood beta clonotypes had fewer insertions, young adult naive repertoires showed a similar but weaker trend, and memory repertoires showed no such trend. A weaker excess of twin sharing was found in beta out-of-frame sequences because the signal-to-noise ratio was lowered by fewer shared sequences.

This clonotype has a count of ten or more. This clone's antigen is unknown. No quality values exist for individual bases; no much larger clone is one base distant. The library was prepared using 5' RACE. Sequencing instrument: Illumina HiSeq 2000. Template switching introduced a universal primer binding site; the final cDNA contained a unique molecular identifier, enabling accurate counting of TCR cDNA molecules. Specific primers in the conserved constant-segment region were used to synthesize first-strand cDNA for TCR alpha and beta chains. Each cDNA library was double barcoded, with a SMART-Mk sample barcode plus Illumina barcodes, to control for contamination. TruSeq adapter sequences along with Illumina sample barcodes were introduced in two successive PCR steps. The Illumina HiSeq platform was used with custom primers to sequence TCR alpha and beta cDNA libraries. In the paper's pipeline: Unique molecular identifiers were extracted from raw reads with MiGEC, and CDR3 positions were determined with MiXCR. Recombination models were inferred per individual with the repgenHMM and IGoR tools using an EM algorithm. The tcR package in R was used for shared clonotype analysis, with sharing normalized by the product of cloneset sizes. Out-of-frame nonproductive sequences were analyzed to study raw recombination free of thymic and clonal selection effects. TCRdb trimmed the raw reads at Q25, called clones with MiXCR and kept productive beta chains. Rows with a matching CDR3 protein are joined into one entry that keeps the most common DNA and genes. The V and J calls and clone size are TCRdb's, not the authors'. The sample records 600,000 to 700,000 distinct CDR3 sequences, roughly 20% of which are singletons. The ten largest clones take up around 4.4% of the sample.

Only healthy Caucasian donors were included. Three pairs of female monozygotic twins, all aged about 18 to 29 years, made up the twin cohort. The RNA used for TCR libraries was isolated from peripheral blood mononuclear cells. Deletion took 7 bases off V and 10 bases off J, with a span of 15 bases between the germline ends. The CDR3 holds 13 amino acids from the cysteine to the phenylalanine. The kept DNA is CDR3 alone, 39 bases in frame from the first base. Per the germline V gene, SGHRS is the CDR1 and YFSETQ is the CDR2. The sample was also linked to a second study, of T cells expressing NK-cell markers. As described in the second report: Eight or nine donors provided sorted CD3+CD56+NKG2C+, CD3+CD56+NKG2C- and CD3+CD56-NKG2C+ T-cell subsets, whose TCR beta-chain repertoires were profiled. Among the eight sequenced donors, seven were HCMV-seropositive and one was HCMV-seronegative. To restrict sorting to alphabetaTCR-expressing T cells, an anti-gammadeltaTCR antibody was added in several experiments. In roughly 6 donors, the dominant CD3+CD56+NKG2C+ clonotypes were among the top 10 CD8+ clonotypes and accounted for about 1.0-7.5% of CD8+ T cells. Those dominant clonotypes were again the most abundant among CD3+CD56-NKG2C+ cells in several donors, at about 25-60.1%. Whether the expanded NKG2C-expressing T cell clones were specific for HCMV antigens was left unclear. The study sequenced eight donors, all healthy volunteers chosen at random: three men and five women. A commercial ELISA kit detecting HCMV-specific IgG in serum was used to determine HCMV serostatus. For about 6 donors, unsorted PBMC were also used to sequence bulk peripheral blood T-cell repertoires. MIGEC handled demultiplexing of the reads and grouping by UMI, while MiTCR was used to assemble and quantify clonotypes. To exclude erroneous sequences, only TCR cDNA sequences supported by at least two reads were retained. The tcR package was used for downstream repertoire analysis, and clonotypes were matched across fractions by CDR3 nucleotide sequence plus V segment. VDJmatch was used to annotate antigen specificity against VDJdb, with one amino acid substitution allowed in CDR3.

The chain employs TRBV5-1 and TRBJ1-6, with a tentative D gene TRBD1 over 5 matching bases. The sequencing sample was made of PBMCs. The receptor was derived from a young woman in good health. The base sequence is TGCGCCAGCGCGGGGACGGGGGACTCACCCCTCCACTTT. Its protein reads: CASAGTGDSPLHF.